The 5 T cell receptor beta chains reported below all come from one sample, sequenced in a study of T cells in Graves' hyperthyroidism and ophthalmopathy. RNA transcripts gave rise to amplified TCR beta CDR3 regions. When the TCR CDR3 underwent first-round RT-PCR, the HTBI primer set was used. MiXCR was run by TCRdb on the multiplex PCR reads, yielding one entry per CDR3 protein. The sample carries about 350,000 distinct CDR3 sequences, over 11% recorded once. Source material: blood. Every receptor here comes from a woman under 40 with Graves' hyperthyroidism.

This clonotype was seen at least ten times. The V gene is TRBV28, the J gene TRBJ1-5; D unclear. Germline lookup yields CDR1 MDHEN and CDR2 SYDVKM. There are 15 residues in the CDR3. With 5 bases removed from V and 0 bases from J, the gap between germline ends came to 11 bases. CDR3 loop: CASSTTPYSNQPQHF. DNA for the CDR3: TGTGCCAGCAGTACCACACCTTATAGCAATCAGCCCCAGCATTTT.

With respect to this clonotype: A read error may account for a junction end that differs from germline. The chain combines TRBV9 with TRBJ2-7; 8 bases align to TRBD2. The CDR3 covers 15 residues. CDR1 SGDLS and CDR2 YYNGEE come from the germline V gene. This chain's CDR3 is CASSPERENILEQCF. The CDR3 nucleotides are TGTGCCAGCAGCCCCGAGCGGGAGAATATCCTCGAGCAGTGCTTC.

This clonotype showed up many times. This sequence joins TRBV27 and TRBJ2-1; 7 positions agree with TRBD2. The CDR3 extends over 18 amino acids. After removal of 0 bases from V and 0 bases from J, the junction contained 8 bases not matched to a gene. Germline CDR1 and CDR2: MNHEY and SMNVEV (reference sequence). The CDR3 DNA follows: TGTGCCAGCAGTTTATCGCCAGCTTTAGCGGGCTCCTACAATGAGCAGTTCTTC. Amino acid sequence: CASSLSPALAGSYNEQFF.

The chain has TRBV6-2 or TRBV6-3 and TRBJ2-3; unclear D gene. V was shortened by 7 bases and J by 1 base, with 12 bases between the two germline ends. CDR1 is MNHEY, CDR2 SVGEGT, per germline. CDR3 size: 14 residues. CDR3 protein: CASIRIDGTDTQYF. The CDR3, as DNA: TGTGCCAGCATTAGAATAGATGGCACAGATACGCAGTATTTT.

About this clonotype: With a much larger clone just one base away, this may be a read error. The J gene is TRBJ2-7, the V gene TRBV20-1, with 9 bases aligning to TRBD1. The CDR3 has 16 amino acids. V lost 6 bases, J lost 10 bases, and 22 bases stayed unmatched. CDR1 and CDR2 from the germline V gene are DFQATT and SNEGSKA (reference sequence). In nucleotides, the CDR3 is TGCAGTGCCAGCCTCCCTTCGACAGGGGGAAAGGGCGATCAGTACTTC. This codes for CSASLPSTGGKGDQYF.